The next 17 T cell receptor beta chains were all read from a single sample in a study of blood T cell repertoires in COVID-19. The assay was immunoSEQ multiplex PCR, and TCRdb's table has in-frame clones only and misses some. The sample holds 490,000 or so clones, 88% seen once. Input material: PBMCs or T cells enriched from blood (not recorded which). The receptors derive from a woman aged 40-49 years who had recovered from COVID-19.

The chain has TRBV7-9 and TRBJ2-7, with D tentatively TRBD1 (6 bases). V was shortened by 3 bases and J by 2 bases, with 11 bases between the two germline ends. CDR3 size: 14 residues. The V gene's germline CDR1 is SEHNR and CDR2 FQNEAQ (reference sequence). The CDR3 sequence: CASSLGRGAYEQYF. DNA for the CDR3: TGTGCCAGCAGCTTGGGCAGGGGAGCCTACGAGCAGTACTTC.

V usage is TRBV14 and J usage is TRBJ1-2; D remains ambiguous. The CDR3 consists of 13 residues. V gave up 4 bases and J gave up 5 bases, with 11 bases separating them. Per the germline V gene, CDR1 is SGHDN and CDR2 is FVKESK. CDR3 protein: CASSLGVQYGYTF. The DNA for the CDR3 is TGTGCCAGCAGCCTCGGGGTACAGTATGGCTACACCTTC. The full variable domain, with the rest looked up from reference TRBV14 and TRBJ1-2, is EAGVTQFPSHSVIEKGQTVTLRCDPISGHDNLYWYRRVMGKEIKFLLHFVKESKQDESGMPNNRFLAERTGGTYSTLKVQPAELEDSGVYFCASSLGVQYGYTFGSGTRLTVV.

The rearrangement joins TRBV15 to TRBJ2-2; the match to TRBD2 covers 7 bases. Germline V gene data show CDR1 as LNHNV and CDR2 as YYDKDF (reference sequence). This CDR3 has 18 residues. V gave up 0 bases and J gave up 0 bases; unmatched junction bases: 7. The CDR3 spells CATSRELGGSANTGELFF. The CDR3, as DNA: TGTGCCACCAGCAGAGAGTTGGGAGGGAGCGCGAACACCGGGGAGCTGTTTTTT.

As regards this clone: The DNA is left out, because the CDR3 cannot be placed on it with certainty; the CDR3 is given as TCRdb lists it. The chain links TRBV6-5 to TRBJ1-5. In germline, CDR1 is MNHEY, CDR2 SVGAGI. The CDR3 adds up to 14 amino acids, both ends counted. CDR3 residues: CASSSSRGGQPQHF.

This clone was seen a single time. The chain carries TRBV27 and TRBJ2-7; TRBD1 agrees at 12 bases. Trimming at V came to 6 bases and at J to 6 bases, leaving 6 bases not matched to a gene. Germline V gene lookup returns CDR1 MNHEY and CDR2 SMNVEV (reference sequence). This CDR3 is 14 amino acids long. CDR3 loop: CASSSGTGGFEQYF. The DNA of the CDR3 is TGTGCCAGCAGCTCCGGGACAGGGGGCTTCGAGCAGTACTTC.

This sequence joins TRBV9 and TRBJ1-6; 8 bases line up with TRBD1. The CDR3 covers 15 residues. In germline, CDR1 is SGDLS, CDR2 YYNGEE. Trimming at V came to 0 bases and at J to 8 bases, leaving 4 bases not matched to a gene. The CDR3 reads CASSVVGTGDSPLHF. The CDR3 coding sequence is TGTGCCAGCAGCGTAGTAGGGACAGGAGATTCACCCCTCCACTTT. Filled out from reference TRBV9 and TRBJ1-6, the complete variable domain reads DSGVTQTPKHLITATGQRVTLRCSPRSGDLSVYWYQQSLDQGLQFLIQYYNGEERAKGNILERFSAQQFPDLHSELNLSSLELGDSALYFCASSVVGTGDSPLHFGNGTRLTVT.

The genes are TRBV19 and TRBJ2-2; possible D gene TRBD2, 6 bases. The V end was cut by 6 bases, the J end by 4 bases, with 12 bases between. The CDR3 spans 14 residues. The V gene's germline CDR1 is LNHDA and CDR2 SQIVND (reference sequence). Here the CDR3 DNA reads TGTGCCAGTAGGGAGGGCCGGGGCACCGGGGAGCTGTTTTTT. Protein product: CASREGRGTGELFF.

The rearrangement links TRBV7-2 to TRBJ2-1; 12 nucleotides align to TRBD2. Looked up from germline, CDR1 is SGHTA and CDR2 is FQGNSA. The CDR3 is 18 residues long. V trimming: 1 base; J trimming: 4 bases; junction bases outside the gene matches: 8. CDR3 region: CASSLGTVLAGGYNEQFF. The CDR3 DNA follows: TGTGCCAGCAGCTTAGGTACCGTACTAGCGGGAGGATACAATGAGCAGTTCTTC.

J is TRBJ1-4 and V is TRBV6-6; 10 bases match TRBD1. Losses at the gene ends were 2 bases for V and 6 bases for J; bases not matched to a gene: 6. CDR1 and CDR2 (germline): MNHNY, SVGAGI (reference sequence). The CDR3 is 16 residues long. The CDR3 sequence is CASSYVGTGEDEKLFF. The CDR3 nucleotides read TGTGCCAGCAGTTACGTCGGGACAGGGGAGGATGAAAAACTGTTTTTT.

The chain links TRBV30 to TRBJ1-2, with 7 bases identical to TRBD1. The CDR3 contains 12 residues. Per germline, CDR1 GTSNPN and CDR2 SVGIG (reference sequence). V was pared by 5 bases and J by 4 bases, with 4 bases of the junction left unmatched. In DNA, the CDR3 is TGTGCCTGGGACAGGGTCCGCTATGGCTACACCTTC. Its protein is CAWDRVRYGYTF.

The chain has TRBV11-3 and TRBJ2-7, with TRBD2 matching over 7 bases. The length of the CDR3 is 14 residues. The V and J ends lost 2 bases and 2 bases, in that order; junction bases with no gene match: 3. The germline V gene has CDR1 SGHNT and CDR2 YENEEA. The CDR3 DNA is TGTGCCAGCAGCTTAAGTGGACTAGCCTACGAGCAGTACTTC. Amino acids: CASSLSGLAYEQYF.

The J gene is TRBJ2-1, the V gene TRBV9; 15 nucleotides agree with TRBD2. The J segment lost 4 bases and the V segment lost 0 bases, leaving 8 bases of the junction unmatched. The CDR3 is made up of 19 amino acids. Germline loops: CDR1 SGDLS, CDR2 YYNGEE. DNA for the CDR3: TGTGCCAGCAGCGTAGCTGAGGGACTAGCGGGAGGATGGTACAATGAGCAGTTCTTC. Translation: CASSVAEGLAGGWYNEQFF.

This chain links TRBV7-9 with TRBJ1-1, with D possibly TRBD1 on 5 matching bases. V was trimmed by 0 bases and J by 5 bases, leaving 19 bases between them. The CDR3 runs 17 residues. The germline CDR1 and CDR2 sequences are SEHNR and FQNEAQ (reference sequence). CDR3 amino acids: CASSLAGRDGRRTEAFF. The DNA for the CDR3 is TGTGCCAGCAGCTTAGCGGGCAGGGATGGTCGAAGGACTGAAGCTTTCTTT.

The chain joins TRBV27 to TRBJ1-2; 8 bases align to TRBD1. From germline, CDR1 is MNHEY and CDR2 SMNVEV (reference sequence). The CDR3 contains 14 residues. With 2 bases clipped from V and 7 bases from J, the junction kept 6 bases outside the gene matches. The DNA for the CDR3 is TGTGCCAGCAGTTTAGGCAGGGGGCTTTTTGGCTACACCTTC. Amino acid sequence: CASSLGRGLFGYTF.

J is TRBJ2-7 and V is TRBV12-3 or TRBV12-4; a weak D match, TRBD2 (5 bases). The CDR3 loop spans 13 amino acids. V was trimmed by 3 bases and J by 2 bases, leaving 8 bases between them. This CDR3 is CASSLRAPYEQYF. CDR3 DNA sequence: TGTGCCAGCAGTTTGAGGGCCCCCTACGAGCAGTACTTC.

In the case of this clone: The identical CDR3 is also encoded by other nucleotide sequences in the sample. The J gene is TRBJ1-1, the V gene TRBV29-1; TRBD1 agrees at 7 bases. Germline loops: CDR1 SQVTM, CDR2 ANQGSEA. The CDR3 sequence is 12 residues long. V gave up 4 bases and J gave up 4 bases; unmatched junction bases: 3. The chain's CDR3 is CSVGQGGTEAFF. The CDR3 region has the DNA TGCAGCGTTGGACAGGGAGGCACTGAAGCTTTCTTT.

This clone showed up just once. CDR3 sequence reads: CASSQEAGLGLSNSYEQYF. Here the CDR3 DNA reads TGTGCCAGCAGCCAAGAAGCGGGACTTGGACTATCCAATTCCTACGAGCAGTACTTC. V and J are TRBV4-2 and TRBJ2-7, with 7 bases identical to TRBD2. CDR1 and CDR2 (germline): LGHNA, YNFKEQ. V dropped 0 bases and J dropped 1; count of bases not matched to a gene: 15. The CDR3 covers 19 residues.